This is a list of T cell receptor beta chains from one sample in a study of regulatory T cells in long-lasting Graves disease. One entry per CDR3 protein results from TCRdb running MiXCR on the multiplex PCR reads. The sample lists about 400,000 distinct CDR3 sequences; roughly 16% were seen once. Sample: peripheral blood mononuclear cells (PBMCs), taken at new diagnosis, from a patient treated with antithyroid drugs. The receptors shown here come from a female donor with Graves disease. Both conserved end residues are part of each CDR3. The D gene is left open where the match is weak. Not every row has a clone size; where given, it reads once, few, many or a size class.

J gene | D gene | clone size | V gene | CDR3 DNA | CDR3 protein
TRBJ2-7 | . | many | TRBV20-1 | TGCAGTGCTAGAGACCGGTTCTACGAGCAGTACTTC | CSARDRFYEQYF
TRBJ1-2 | . | many | TRBV6-1 | TGTGCCAGCAGTGGATATTCGGGGGGGAACGGCTACACCTTC | CASSGYSGGNGYTF
TRBJ2-5 | . | . | TRBV20-1 | TGCAGTGCTAGAGGGTGGGCAGCGCAAGAGACCCAGTACTTC | CSARGWAAQETQYF
TRBJ2-2 | . | many | TRBV20-1 | TGCAGTGCTCGGGGACCCACGAACACCGGGGAGCTGTTTTTT | CSARGPTNTGELFF
TRBJ2-5 | . | . | TRBV6-2/TRBV6-3 | TGTGCCAGCAGTTACTCGGCAGGCCCCCGTTTGACCCAGTACTTC | CASSYSAGPRLTQYF
TRBJ1-6 | . | many | TRBV6-1 | TGTGCCAGCAGTGAGGGATGGGGAAGTCTCGTGTATAATTCACCCCTCCACTTT | CASSEGWGSLVYNSPLHF
TRBJ1-5 | . | many | TRBV5-1 | TGCGCCAGCAGCTACAGGGTTGGTCAGCCCCAGCATTTT | CASSYRVGQPQHF
TRBJ2-5 | TRBD2 | many | TRBV2 | TGTGCCAGCAGACGGACTAGCGGGATACAAGAGACCCAGTACTTC | CASRRTSGIQETQYF
TRBJ2-5 | . | many | TRBV7-2 | TGTGCCAGCAGCTTAGATGTCCGGGAGACCCAGTACTTC | CASSLDVRETQYF
TRBJ2-1 | TRBD2 | many | TRBV6-1 | TGTGCCAGCAATCTCAGCGGGGGGGCTTACAATGAGCAGTTCTTC | CASNLSGGAYNEQFF
TRBJ2-1 | . | many | TRBV29-1 | TGCAGCGTTCCAACCGGGATCCTCTACAATGAGCAGTTCTTC | CSVPTGILYNEQFF
TRBJ2-1 | TRBD2 | many | TRBV19 | TGTGCCAGTACCCCGCGGGGCCTAGCGGGAGGTAATGAGCAGTTCTTC | CASTPRGLAGGNEQFF
TRBJ2-2 | . | many | TRBV12-3/TRBV12-4 | TGTGCCAGCAGTTTGGCCAGCGGACTTAACACCGGGGAGCTGTTTTTT | CASSLASGLNTGELFF
TRBJ2-1 | . | many | TRBV19 | TGTGCCAGTAGTATGGGCGGCTACACCTACAATGAGCAGTTCTTC | CASSMGGYTYNEQFF
TRBJ2-5 | TRBD2 | . | TRBV29-1 | TGCAGCGTTGAAGATCTGGGGCTAGCGGGGGGGCTGGAGGATCAAGAGACCCAGTACTTC | CSVEDLGLAGGLEDQETQYF
TRBJ1-2 | . | many | TRBV28 | TGTGCCAGCAGTTTATTCGATGCCTACTATGGCTACACCTTC | CASSLFDAYYGYTF
TRBJ2-7 | . | many | TRBV3-1 | TGTGCCAGCAGCCAAGAGGGGACGGACTACGAGCAGTACTTC | CASSQEGTDYEQYF
TRBJ2-7 | TRBD2 | many | TRBV14 | TGTGCCAGCAGCCTCGGGCTAGCGGGAGGTCGGCAGTACTTC | CASSLGLAGGRQYF
TRBJ1-5 | . | few | TRBV12-5 | TGTGCTAGTGAACCAGGGGTGGGCAATCAGCCCCAGCATTTT | CASEPGVGNQPQHF
TRBJ2-2 | TRBD2 | many | TRBV7-9 | TGTGCCAGCAGCTCAACCGGGACTAGCTCCGGGGAGCTGTTTTTT | CASSSTGTSSGELFF
TRBJ2-3 | . | . | TRBV12-3/TRBV12-4 | TGTGCCAGCAGTTTTACTGGCGGCACAGATACGCAGTATTTT | CASSFTGGTDTQYF
TRBJ1-1 | TRBD1 | many | TRBV2 | TGTGCCAGCACGCCGGGACAGGGGGCGATAGGAGCTTTCTTT | CASTPGQGAIGAFF
TRBJ2-4 | . | many | TRBV10-2 | TGCGCCAGCAGCAAAGGTGGAGCGGACATTCAGTACTTC | CASSKGGADIQYF
TRBJ2-2 | TRBD1 | many | TRBV9 | TGTGCCAGCAGCGCACAGGGGGTTACCGGGGAGCTGTTTTTT | CASSAQGVTGELFF
TRBJ2-7 | TRBD1 | . | TRBV6-5 | TGTGCCAGCAGTTACTCAGACAGGGTAATATACGAGCAGTACTTC | CASSYSDRVIYEQYF
TRBJ2-1 | TRBD1 | many | TRBV20-1 | TGCAGTGCTAGAAGTTTCGGGACAGGGTTTTACAATGAGCAGTTCTTC | CSARSFGTGFYNEQFF
TRBJ1-5 | . | . | TRBV27 | TGTGCCAGCACCCTCAGGGATCAGCCCCAGCATTTT | CASTLRDQPQHF
TRBJ2-5 | TRBD2 | many | TRBV20-1 | TGCAGTGCTAGCGCCACTAGCGGAGAGACCCAGTACTTC | CSASATSGETQYF
TRBJ2-7 | . | many | TRBV28 | TGTGCCAGCAGTTTTGACGCGGGGGACAGCGGGCCTTACGAGCAGTACTTC | CASSFDAGDSGPYEQYF
TRBJ1-1 | . | many | TRBV7-6 | TGTGCCAGCAGCTTACTCGGGGCGGGAGGGGTGACTGAAGCTTTCTTT | CASSLLGAGGVTEAFF